This T cell receptor (beta chain) was documented in a study of Ad26.COV2.S vaccination and SARS-CoV-2 variants. The CDR3 has 13 amino acids. Germline V CDR1 and CDR2: LGHNT, FRNRAP. V was clipped by 6 bases and J by 4 bases, with 11 bases between them. The table came from immunoSEQ multiplex PCR; TCRdb's copy has only in-frame clones and leaves some out. The profile shows approximately 420,000 clones, around nine tenths of them singletons. Treatment of the sample: over 15 received Ad26.COV2.S at low or high dose, single or two shots; about 5 received placebo; per-sample allocation not given. The samples date from day 63 after the first vaccine or placebo injection.

The TCR comes from a person aged 18-65 years who received the Ad26.COV2.S COVID-19 vaccine or a placebo. This sample comprised peripheral blood, obtained in a trial of Ad26.COV2.S vaccine versus placebo. J is TRBJ2-3 and V is TRBV12-5; the D is unclear. CDR3: CASGTPEADTQYF. In nucleotides, the CDR3 is TGTGCTAGTGGCACCCCAGAGGCAGATACGCAGTATTTT.